The 17 T cell receptor beta chains below all came from one sample that was sequenced in a study of blood T cell repertoires in COVID-19. This table comes from immunoSEQ multiplex PCR, and its TCRdb copy is limited to in-frame clones, with some not included. The table has approximately 280,000 clones, 90% seen once. The specimen was PBMCs or T cells enriched from blood (not recorded which). These receptors were taken from a woman aged 18-29 years with acute COVID-19.

The V and J genes are TRBV23-1 and TRBJ1-3; 10 bases are a match to TRBD1. TRBV23-1 is marked as an open reading frame, function uncertain. V lost 4 bases, J lost 7 bases, and 10 bases stayed unmatched. The length of the CDR3 is 16 residues. The CDR3 loop reads CASSPLGQGVPNTIYF. CDR3 DNA: TGCGCCAGCAGTCCTCTAGGACAGGGGGTCCCTAACACCATATATTTT.

This clone was recorded only once. The CDR3 sequence: CAWRTSGSYNEQFF. CDR3 DNA sequence: TGTGCCTGGAGGACTAGCGGATCCTACAATGAGCAGTTCTTC. The chain couples TRBV30 to TRBJ2-1, with 9 bases identical to TRBD2. Germline CDR1 reads GTSNPN; CDR2 reads SVGIG (reference sequence). J was trimmed by 1 base and V by 3 bases; bases with no gene match: 1. CDR3 length: 14 amino acids.

The rearrangement uses TRBV13 and TRBJ1-3; 8 positions match TRBD1. After removal of 4 bases from V and 1 base from J, the junction contained 6 bases not matched to a gene. This CDR3 is built from 16 residues. CDR1 is PRHDT and CDR2 is FYEKMQ in the germline V gene (reference sequence). The DNA for the CDR3 is TGTGCCAGCAGCTCACGACAGGGGTGGTCTGGAAACACCATATATTTT. Protein sequence: CASSSRQGWSGNTIYF.

The CDR3 is CATSTSPGHPGLAGSYEQYF. The CDR3 DNA is TGTGCCACCAGCACTTCGCCGGGACACCCGGGACTAGCGGGCTCCTACGAGCAGTACTTC. The V and J genes are TRBV15 and TRBJ2-7, with TRBD2 matching 12 bases. V was clipped by 4 bases and J by 0 bases; unmatched bases: 16. This CDR3 is 20 amino acids long. CDR1 is LNHNV, CDR2 YYDKDF, per germline (reference sequence). Complete variable domain (other parts from reference TRBV15 and TRBJ2-7): DAMVIQNPRYQVTQFGKPVTLSCSQTLNHNVMYWYQQKSSQAPKLLFHYYDKDFNNEADTPDNFQSRRPNTSFCFLDIRSPGLGDTAMYLCATSTSPGHPGLAGSYEQYFGPGTRLTVT.

The V and J genes are TRBV5-1 and TRBJ1-4, with D perhaps matching TRBD1 (5 bases). From germline, CDR1 is SGHRS and CDR2 YFSETQ. The CDR3 consists of 15 residues. The V end lost 1 base, the J end lost 8 bases, and 15 bases lay between the germline ends. CDR3 nucleotides: TGCGCCAGCAGCTTGAATGGGCAGGGTGGAGAAAAACTGTTTTTT. This translates into CASSLNGQGGEKLFF.

This chain joins TRBV24-1 and TRBJ1-5; D perhaps matches TRBD1 (6 bases). Germline CDR1 and CDR2: KGHDR and SFDVKD. This CDR3 spans 14 amino acids. V dropped 7 bases and J dropped 6 bases, with 15 bases sitting between them. The CDR3 DNA is TGTGCCACCAGCACCAGGGGTTTTGGTCAGCCCCAGCATTTT. This encodes CATSTRGFGQPQHF.

This clone showed up just a few times. The rearrangement joins TRBV29-1 to TRBJ2-1; 10 nucleotides align to TRBD1. The germline V gene has CDR1 SQVTM and CDR2 ANQGSEA. Germline trimming cut 3 bases from V and 5 bases from J; bases unmatched to any gene: 1. The CDR3 has 13 amino acids. The CDR3 bases are TGCAGCGTTGAGGGACAGGGGAACAATGAGCAGTTCTTC. Its translation is CSVEGQGNNEQFF.

The V call is TRBV7-9, the J call TRBJ1-1; D ambiguous. The V gene lost 1 base and the J gene lost 3 bases, with 12 bases spanning the gap. The CDR3 loop spans 15 amino acids. Germline V gene sequence: CDR1 SEHNR, CDR2 FQNEAQ (reference sequence). CDR3 DNA sequence: TGTGCCAGCAGCTTAGGGGGAGGGTACGACACTGAAGCTTTCTTT. It yields the protein CASSLGGGYDTEAFF.

Of note for this clone: The same CDR3 arises from other DNA sequences in this sample as well. The V call is TRBV18, the J call TRBJ2-1, with TRBD1 matching over 9 bases. V shed 3 bases and J 3 bases; nucleotides not matched to a gene: 0. Germline values: CDR1 KGHSH, CDR2 LQKENI. This CDR3 spans 14 amino acids. The CDR3 sequence: CASSPGQGYNEQFF. Written as DNA, the CDR3 is TGTGCCAGCTCACCGGGACAGGGCTACAATGAGCAGTTCTTC.

V gene TRBV7-9 combines with J gene TRBJ1-6; D is perhaps TRBD1 (5 bases). CDR3 length: 14 residues. Germline assignment: CDR1 SEHNR and CDR2 FQNEAQ (reference sequence). With 4 bases removed from V and 9 bases from J, the gap between germline ends came to 13 bases. In DNA, the CDR3 is TGTGCCAGCAGCTCTTCGGGGGGACCTTCACCCCTCCACTTT. It yields the protein CASSSSGGPSPLHF.

This chain uses TRBV7-8 with TRBJ2-5, with TRBD1 identical over 8 bases. The CDR3 runs to 16 residues. Looked up from germline, CDR1 is SGHVS and CDR2 is FQNEAQ. With 1 base clipped from V and 2 bases from J, the junction kept 6 bases outside the gene matches. The CDR3 protein is CASSLGGRGRQETQYF. The CDR3 DNA reads as TGTGCCAGCAGCTTAGGGGGCAGGGGGCGGCAAGAGACCCAGTACTTC.

The chain is built from TRBV4-1 and TRBJ2-1, with D hard to call. Germline V lookup: CDR1 MGHRA, CDR2 YSYEKL. The length of the CDR3 is 17 residues. Trimming removed 1 base from V and 2 bases from J, with 15 bases in between. The CDR3 protein is CASSQGGARSTYNEQFF. The CDR3 DNA sequence: TGCGCCAGCAGCCAAGGAGGCGCACGGTCCACCTACAATGAGCAGTTCTTC.

This chain joins TRBV27 and TRBJ2-7; D is perhaps TRBD2 (6 bases). V dropped 1 base and J dropped 3 bases, with 13 bases sitting between them. This CDR3 comprises 15 residues. Germline values: CDR1 MNHEY, CDR2 SMNVEV (reference sequence). The DNA for the CDR3 is TGTGCCAGCAGTTTATTGCGGGAAAGGCGCTACGAGCAGTACTTC. Protein sequence: CASSLLRERRYEQYF.

This clone is a singleton in its sample. The rearrangement uses TRBV10-3 and TRBJ1-6; D is unclear. CDR1 is ENHRY and CDR2 is SYGVKD in the germline V gene. V was shortened by 4 bases and J by 4 bases, with 14 bases between the two germline ends. The CDR3 spans 16 residues. The CDR3 sequence: CAISGVNPGYNSPLHF. The CDR3 bases are TGTGCCATCAGTGGTGTCAACCCGGGGTATAATTCACCCCTCCACTTT.

This sequence joins TRBV27 and TRBJ2-5, with TRBD1 identical over 7 bases. V shed 7 bases, J shed 4 bases, and the junction held 9 bases outside the gene matches. The CDR3 is 14 amino acids. CDR1 is MNHEY, CDR2 SMNVEV, per germline (reference sequence). The chain's CDR3 is CASKGAGPSETQYF. Here the CDR3 DNA reads TGTGCCAGCAAGGGGGCAGGGCCCTCAGAGACCCAGTACTTC.

The chain carries TRBV15 and TRBJ2-7, with D tentatively TRBD1 (6 bases). The ends were cut back, 3 bases at V and 4 bases at J, with 19 bases in the middle. The germline CDR1 and CDR2 sequences are LNHNV and YYDKDF (reference sequence). This CDR3 is 16 amino acids long. CDR3 loop: CATSSAKALGAYEQYF. The CDR3 DNA reads TGTGCCACCAGCAGCGCCAAAGCATTGGGGGCTTACGAGCAGTACTTC.

The chain links TRBV2 to TRBJ1-1, with 9 bases aligning to TRBD1. The CDR3 contains 14 residues. Per the germline V gene, CDR1 is SNHLY and CDR2 is FYNNEI. Losses at the gene ends were 6 bases for V and 1 base for J; bases not matched to a gene: 3. The CDR3 DNA is TGTGCCAGCAGATGGACAGGGGAGAACACTGAAGCTTTCTTT. Its translation: CASRWTGENTEAFF.